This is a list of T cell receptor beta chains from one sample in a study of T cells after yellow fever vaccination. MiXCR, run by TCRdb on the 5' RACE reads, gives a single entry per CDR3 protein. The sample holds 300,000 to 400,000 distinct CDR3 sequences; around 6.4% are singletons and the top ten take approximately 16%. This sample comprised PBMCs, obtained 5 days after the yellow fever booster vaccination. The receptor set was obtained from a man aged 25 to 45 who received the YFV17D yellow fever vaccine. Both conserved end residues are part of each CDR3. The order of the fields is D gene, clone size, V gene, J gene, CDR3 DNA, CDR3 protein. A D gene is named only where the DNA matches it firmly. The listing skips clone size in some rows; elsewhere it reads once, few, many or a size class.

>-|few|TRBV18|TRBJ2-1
TGTGCCAGCTCACCACCGGGAAAGTCGGGGTTAAATGAGCAGTTCTTC
CASSPPGKSGLNEQFF
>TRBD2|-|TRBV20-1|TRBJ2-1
TGCAGTGCTAGAGTACCGGGACTAGCGGGATGGCAGTTCTTC
CSARVPGLAGWQFF
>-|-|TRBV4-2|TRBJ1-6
TGTGCCAGCAGCCTCCGAACAGGGAGGGATTCACCCCTCCACTTT
CASSLRTGRDSPLHF
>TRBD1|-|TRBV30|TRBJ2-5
TGTGCCTGGAGCTGGATTCCGGGACAGGCCAAAGAGACCCAGTACTTC
CAWSWIPGQAKETQYF
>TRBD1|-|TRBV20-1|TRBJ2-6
TGCTGTGCTAGAGGAAGCGGGACAGGGTTTTTCTCTGGGGCCAACGTCCTGACTTTC
CCARGSGTGFFSGANVLTF
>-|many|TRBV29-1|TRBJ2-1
TGCAGCGTTGAAGATCCCGGGCGACTCGCTGAGCAGTTCTTC
CSVEDPGRLAEQFF
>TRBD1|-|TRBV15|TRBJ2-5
TGTGCCAGCTCGGGACAGTCACAAGAGACCCGGTACTTC
CASSGQSQETRYF
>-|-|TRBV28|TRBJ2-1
TGTGCCAGCAGCCTAGGACCCAGCCCCGTGCAGTTCTTC
CASSLGPSPVQFF
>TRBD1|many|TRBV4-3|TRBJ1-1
TGCGCCAGCAGCCAATCCCCCGGACAGGCTGAAGCTTTCTTT
CASSQSPGQAEAFF
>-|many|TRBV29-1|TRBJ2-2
TGCAGCGCGATAGGGGACACCGGGGAGCTGTTTTTT
CSAIGDTGELFF
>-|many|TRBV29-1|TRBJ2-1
TGCAGCGTCGAAGGTCGCGGGACCTACAATGAGCAGTTCTTC
CSVEGRGTYNEQFF
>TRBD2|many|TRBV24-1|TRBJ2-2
TGTGCCACCAGTGAAGGAGCGGGAGGGCCTCGCACCGGGGAGCTGTTTTTT
CATSEGAGGPRTGELFF
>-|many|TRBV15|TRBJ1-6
TGTGCCACCAGCAGAGAGAGGGTCGGGTCACCCCTCCACTTT
CATSRERVGSPLHF
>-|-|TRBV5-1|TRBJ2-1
TGCGCCAGCAGCTTCCGGGACAAGTACAATGAGCAGTTCTTC
CASSFRDKYNEQFF
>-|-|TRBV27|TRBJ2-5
TGTGCCAGCAGTTTAATCCCGAAAGAGACCCAGTACTTC
CASSLIPKETQYF
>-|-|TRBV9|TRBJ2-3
TGTGCCAGCAGCGTAGAGATCCTCACAGATACGCAGTATTTT
CASSVEILTDTQYF
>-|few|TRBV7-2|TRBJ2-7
TGTGCCAGCAGCGTAGGAGGGGTATCCTACGAGCAGTACTTC
CASSVGGVSYEQYF
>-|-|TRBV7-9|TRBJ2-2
TGTGCCAGCAGCTTAGGAGGGTACCGGTCCGGGGAGCTGTTTTTT
CASSLGGYRSGELFF
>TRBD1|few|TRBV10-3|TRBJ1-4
TGTGCCTCTTTTGCCGGGACAGGGGAAGAAAAACTGTTTTTT
CASFAGTGEEKLFF
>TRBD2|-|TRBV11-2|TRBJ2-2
TGTGCCAGCAGCTTAGACTCTGGACTAGCGATTGGTGCCGGGGAGCTGTTTTTT
CASSLDSGLAIGAGELFF
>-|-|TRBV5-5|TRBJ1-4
TGTGCCAGCAGCTTATACGATTTAAGTCGGGAAAAACTGTTTTTT
CASSLYDLSREKLFF
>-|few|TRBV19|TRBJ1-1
TGTGCCAGTGGTGATTTTGAAGCTTTCTTT
CASGDFEAFF
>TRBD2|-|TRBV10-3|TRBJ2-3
TGTGCCATCAGCCTAGCGGGCTTCACAGATACGCAGTATTTT
CAISLAGFTDTQYF
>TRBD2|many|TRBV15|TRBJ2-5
TGTGCCACCAGCAGATCTGGGACTAGCGGACAAGAGACCCAGTACTTC
CATSRSGTSGQETQYF
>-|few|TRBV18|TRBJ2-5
TGTGCCAGCTCACCAAGGGACGCTGCTCAAGAGACCCAGTACTTC
CASSPRDAAQETQYF
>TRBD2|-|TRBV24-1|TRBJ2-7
TGTGCCACCAGTGACCGGGGACTAGCGGGAGCCGAGCAGTACTTC
CATSDRGLAGAEQYF
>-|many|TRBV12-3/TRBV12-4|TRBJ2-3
TGTGCCAGCCGTAGCTCGGCGTCGGGTACGCAGTATTTT
CASRSSASGTQYF
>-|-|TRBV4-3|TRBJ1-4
TGCGCCAGCAGCCGCCAGTTACGGGAAAAACTGTTTTTT
CASSRQLREKLFF
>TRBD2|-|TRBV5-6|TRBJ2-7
TGTGCCAGCAGCTTGGGACTAGCGGGATTCTACGAGCAGTACTTC
CASSLGLAGFYEQYF
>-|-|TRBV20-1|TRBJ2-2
TGCAGTGCTAGCAGTGACACCGGGGAGCTGTTTTTT
CSASSDTGELFF
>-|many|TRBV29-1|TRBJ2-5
TGCAGCGTTGCCGGGGCACTAGCCATAGAGACCCAGTACTTC
CSVAGALAIETQYF
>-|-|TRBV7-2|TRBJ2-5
TGTGCCAGCAGCTTAGTATCGGGGGCTAAAGAGACCCAGTACTTC
CASSLVSGAKETQYF
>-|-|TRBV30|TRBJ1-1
TGTGCCTGGAGACCCGGGAGCACTGAAGCTTTCTTT
CAWRPGSTEAFF
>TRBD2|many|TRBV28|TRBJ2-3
TGTGCCAGCAGTCCCCGACTAGCAGGATCAGATACGCAGTATTTT
CASSPRLAGSDTQYF
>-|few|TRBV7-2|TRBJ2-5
TGTGCCAGCAGCCTAGGGCTAGGAAAGACCCAGTACTTC
CASSLGLGKTQYF
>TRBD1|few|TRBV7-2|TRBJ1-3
TGTGCCAGCAGCTTAGCCGGGACAGTACCTGGAAACACCATATATTTT
CASSLAGTVPGNTIYF
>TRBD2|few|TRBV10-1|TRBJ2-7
TGCGCCAGCAGGAGAGCGGGAGAGAGCTCCTACGAGCAGTACTTC
CASRRAGESSYEQYF
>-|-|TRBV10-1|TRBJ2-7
TGCGCCAGCAGTTTTCCCTCGTACTTC
CASSFPSYF
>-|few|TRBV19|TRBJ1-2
TGTGCCAGTAGTACTCAAATCACAGCTGGCTACACCTTC
CASSTQITAGYTF
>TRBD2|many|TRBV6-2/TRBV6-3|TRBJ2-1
TGTGCCAGCAGTATACTAGCGGGAGAAAGTGGTGAGCAGTTCTTC
CASSILAGESGEQFF
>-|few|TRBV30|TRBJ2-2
TGTGCCTGGAGTGTACTAGGGTGGGCCGGGGAGCTGTTTTTT
CAWSVLGWAGELFF
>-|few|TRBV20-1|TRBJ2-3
TGCAGTGCTACGAAGCGGCGCACAGATACGCAGTATTTT
CSATKRRTDTQYF
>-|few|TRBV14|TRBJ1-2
TGTGCCAGCAGCCAAGAATACACCTATGGCTACACCTTC
CASSQEYTYGYTF
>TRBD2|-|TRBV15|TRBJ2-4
TGTGCCACCAGCAGAATCTTAGCGGGAGCAGTGGCCAAAAACATTCAGTACTTC
CATSRILAGAVAKNIQYF
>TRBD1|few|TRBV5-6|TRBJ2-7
TGTGCCAGCAGCTTCGGGACAGGGGTCGGCGAGCAGTACTTC
CASSFGTGVGEQYF
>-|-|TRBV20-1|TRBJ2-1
TGCAGTGCTAGGGGAAGGACCCGGATTCATGAGCAGTTCTTC
CSARGRTRIHEQFF
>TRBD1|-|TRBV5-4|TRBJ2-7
TGTGCCAGCACAAAGACAGGGGACTACGAGCAGTACTTC
CASTKTGDYEQYF
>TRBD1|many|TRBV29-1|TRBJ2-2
TGCAGCGGCGTCGGACAGGGTGGAACCGGGGAGCTGTTTTTT
CSGVGQGGTGELFF
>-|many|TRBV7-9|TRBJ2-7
TGTGCCAGCAGCTCGACAGCAGCAGGGTACGAGCAGTACTTC
CASSSTAAGYEQYF
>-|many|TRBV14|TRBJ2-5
TGTGCCAGCAGCCAAATCTTCCGGACTGAAGAGACCCAGTACTTC
CASSQIFRTEETQYF
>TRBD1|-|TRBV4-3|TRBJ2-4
TGCGCCAGCAGCGCAGGGGGAGTTCTGCAAAACATTCAGTACTTC
CASSAGGVLQNIQYF
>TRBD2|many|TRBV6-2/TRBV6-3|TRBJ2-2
TGTGCCAGCAGCCCCAATCCACTAGCGGGGTACACCGGGGAGCTGTTTTTT
CASSPNPLAGYTGELFF
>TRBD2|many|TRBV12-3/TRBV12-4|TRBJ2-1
TGTGCCAGCAGACCCGGGGGACTAGCATTTTACAATGAGCAGTTCTTC
CASRPGGLAFYNEQFF